The present entry profiles one T cell receptor beta chain with its context. Its antigen is unidentified. This sample was taken from a study of blood T cells in healthy people across ages. Study results and limitations: Leaving the PBMCs unsorted stopped any conclusive comparison of naive versus antigen-experienced cells.

The second PCR ran about 6 to 12 cycles with a sample-barcoded 5' primer and J-beta primers. TCRdb used MiXCR to reprocess the 5' RACE reads, holding one entry per CDR3 protein. The sample contains around 580,000 distinct CDR3 sequences, more than 45% of which appear only once. Germline V gives CDR1 MNHEY, CDR2 SMNVEV (reference sequence). The CDR3 covers 17 residues. The V end was cut by 5 bases, the J end by 4 bases, with 23 bases between. Sequences were obtained from blood. The clonotype was recovered from a man older than 75 in good health. The gene calls are TRBV27 and TRBJ1-1; D uncertain. Here the CDR3 reads CASSPLPPGIRGTEAFF. The DNA of the CDR3 is TGTGCCAGCAGTCCCCTTCCTCCTGGGATTCGGGGCACTGAAGCTTTCTTT.